These 12 T cell receptor beta chains came from one sample sequenced in a study of shared clonotypes between healthy human individuals. The data were produced by immunoSEQ multiplex PCR, yet TCRdb's version contains in-frame clones alone and is incomplete. The table has about 450,000 clones, 70% to 80% seen once. The sample taken for sequencing was PBMCs. These receptor sequences come from a woman between 35 and 50 years old in good health. Some clones in this sample may be carry-over from other donors' samples.

This chain links TRBV6-6 with TRBJ2-1, with D perhaps TRBD2 (6 bases). Trimming cost V 5 bases and J 0 bases, with 11 bases left between them. The germline gives CDR1 MNHNY, CDR2 SVGAGI (reference sequence). This CDR3 region has 15 residues. CDR3 residues: CASSHGGSSYNEQFF. The CDR3 nucleotides read TGTGCCAGCAGTCATGGGGGGAGCTCCTACAATGAGCAGTTCTTC.

In this sample, this clone turned up a few times. The gene calls are TRBV5-1 and TRBJ2-7; 7 bases match TRBD1. The J segment lost 7 bases and the V segment lost 1 base, leaving 2 bases of the junction unmatched. Germline V gene data show CDR1 as SGHRS and CDR2 as YFSETQ. The CDR3 loop spans 12 amino acids. CDR3 loop: CASSLQGEEQYF. CDR3 nucleotides: TGCGCCAGCAGCTTGCAGGGGGAGGAGCAGTACTTC.

The V and J genes are TRBV4-2 and TRBJ1-6; possible D gene TRBD1, 6 bases. With 4 bases removed from V and 6 bases from J, the gap between germline ends came to 19 bases. The CDR3 has 17 amino acids. Per germline, CDR1 LGHNA and CDR2 YNFKEQ. This CDR3 reads CASSPSSSTGGNSPLHF. The CDR3 DNA reads TGTGCCAGCAGCCCGTCGTCTTCGACAGGCGGTAATTCACCCCTCCACTTT.

This chain links TRBV11-3 with TRBJ2-3; no firm D call. The germline gives CDR1 SGHNT, CDR2 YENEEA. V was pared by 5 bases and J by 2 bases, with 8 bases between. The CDR3 contains 13 residues. Written as DNA, the CDR3 is TGTGCCAGCAGCGACACGATCACAGATACGCAGTATTTT. Translation: CASSDTITDTQYF.

V usage is TRBV7-9 and J usage is TRBJ2-1; D might be TRBD1 or TRBD2, each matching 5 bases. This CDR3 comprises 17 residues. V shed 5 bases and J shed 0 bases, with 17 bases lying between them. Per the germline V gene, CDR1 is SEHNR and CDR2 is FQNEAQ (reference sequence). The CDR3 bases are TGTGCCAGCAGCCCAGGGCGGGCATTCAGCTCCTACAATGAGCAGTTCTTC. Its translation is CASSPGRAFSSYNEQFF. The whole variable domain, remainder taken from reference TRBV7-9 and TRBJ2-1, is DTGVSQNPRHKITKRGQNVTFRCDPISEHNRLYWYRQTLGQGPEFLTYFQNEAQLEKSRLLSDRFSAERPKGSFSTLEIQRTEQGDSAMYLCASSPGRAFSSYNEQFFGPGTRLTVL.

In this sample, this clone turned up once. The chain employs TRBV2 and TRBJ2-6, with D unresolved. The V gene's germline CDR1 is SNHLY and CDR2 FYNNEI. V was pared by 7 bases and J by 0 bases, with 7 bases between. The CDR3 totals 14 residues. DNA for the CDR3: TGTGCCAGCACTCTCCCCTCTGGGGCCAACGTCCTGACTTTC. It is translated as CASTLPSGANVLTF.

The gene calls are TRBV30 and TRBJ2-2, with D unclear. The CDR3 spans 15 residues. Germline CDR1 and CDR2: GTSNPN and SVGIG (reference sequence). V dropped 4 bases and J dropped 0 bases, with 12 bases sitting between them. CDR3: CAWKKKSPNTGELFF. The CDR3 region has the DNA TGTGCCTGGAAGAAAAAGAGCCCGAACACCGGGGAGCTGTTTTTT.

This clone has at least ten counts. The chain employs TRBV27 and TRBJ2-7; 10 bases line up with TRBD2. The CDR3 is made up of 17 amino acids. CDR1 and CDR2 from the germline V gene are MNHEY and SMNVEV (reference sequence). The V and J ends lost 2 bases and 2 bases, in that order; junction bases with no gene match: 9. The CDR3 nucleotides read TGTGCCAGCAGTTTAAGGCTAGCGGGAGTATCCACCTACGAGCAGTACTTC. Encoded protein: CASSLRLAGVSTYEQYF.

This chain connects TRBV28 to TRBJ1-2; D gene uncertain. CDR3 size: 13 residues. Germline assignment: CDR1 MDHEN and CDR2 SYDVKM. Trimming left V 4 bases short and J 7 bases short, with 13 bases between. The CDR3 reads CASSSPGVGGYTF. CDR3 sequence (DNA): TGTGCCAGCAGTTCACCCGGGGTCGGTGGCTACACCTTC.

This clone was picked up a small number of times. The chain recombines TRBV7-9 with TRBJ1-2, with a tentative D call TRBD1 (5 bases). The CDR3 totals 14 residues. Deletions cut 3 bases from V and 7 bases from J, with 15 bases between. CDR1 is SEHNR and CDR2 is FQNEAQ in the germline V gene (reference sequence). The CDR3 nucleotides read TGTGCCAGCAGCTTGGCAGGAGCGAGGGGTGGCTACACCTTC. Protein product: CASSLAGARGGYTF.

The chain recombines TRBV30 with TRBJ2-7; D is uncertain. CDR3 length equals 11 residues. Trimming removed 3 bases at V and 6 bases at J, with 9 bases between. Germline V CDR1 and CDR2: GTSNPN, SVGIG (reference sequence). As DNA, the CDR3 is TGTGCCTGGAGAGCAGACGTCGAGCAGTACTTC. As protein: CAWRADVEQYF.

The chain joins TRBV7-2 to TRBJ1-1, with D hard to call. V dropped 7 bases and J dropped 1 base, with 19 bases sitting between them. The CDR3 loop spans 16 amino acids. CDR1 and CDR2 from the germline V gene are SGHTA and FQGNSA. DNA for the CDR3: TGTGCCAGCATCAGAAGGAGGGTGCTGGGGAACACTGAAGCTTTCTTT. Residues: CASIRRRVLGNTEAFF.